The clone carrying this TCR delta chain turned up a few times. The antigen remains unidentified. RNA was extracted from the cells and then reverse transcribed. Pooled V-gene forward primers with one constant-region reverse primer generated the CDR3 amplicons by multiplex PCR. TCRdb re-called the multiplex PCR reads with CATT. The table has approximately 24,000 delta-chain clones, 6.5% to 8% seen once. This entry belongs to a study of Vδ1+ human thymocytes. The study's findings and limits: Thymic TRG and TRD repertoires appeared highly polyclonal, with Gaussian CDR3 length distributions. Despite high sort purity, roughly a fifth of thymic T cell receptor delta sequences were Vdelta2. TRG sequences recurred across donors, whereas TRD sequences stayed essentially private.

The sorted cells were CD3+ Vdelta1+ Vdelta2- thymocytes from alphabeta-depleted thymus. The V and J ends lost 0 bases and 4 bases, in that order; junction bases with no gene match: 26. Germline V gene data show CDR1 as TSWWSYY and CDR2 as QGS. The CDR3 length is 24 residues. This sequence originates from a girl under three years old who had congenital heart surgery. The chain carries TRDV1 and TRDJ1; 13 nucleotides align to TRDD3. The source material was Vdelta1+ gamma-delta thymocytes from the thymus. Subset specified: FACS-sorted CD3+ TCRalphabeta- TCRVdelta1+ TCRVdelta2- thymocytes. CDR3 protein: CALGELRVPSSRGNWGIRIDKLIF. CDR3 bases: TGTGCTCTTGGGGAACTTAGGGTACCTTCCTCCCGTGGAAACTGGGGGATACGCATCGATAAACTCATCTTT.